The clone carrying this T cell receptor beta chain was seen more than once but under ten times. Its antigen is not identified. This sample was included in a study of cytomegalovirus exposure and HLA in healthy donors. Study summary: Approximately 77 million unique TCRs from HLA-typed donors were held in an early release of data. In terms of ancestry, the Caucasian-associated cluster contained roughly 81% of the 398 genotyped donors.

The PCR made use of 60 Vbeta and 13 Jbeta primers. The repertoire was sequenced with immunoSEQ multiplex PCR; TCRdb's copy has only in-frame clones and lacks some. This sample has around 100,000 clones, with about 61% found just once. General observations from the study: Later work associated 16,951 TCR beta sequences with HLA alleles at 0.05 false discovery rate. Among TCR sequences, most were rare, though some public TCRs appeared in many donors.

The V end was cut by 5 bases, the J end by 4 bases, with 11 bases between. CDR3 size: 13 residues. Per the germline V gene, CDR1 is MDHEN and CDR2 is SYDVKM. The rearrangement links TRBV28 to TRBJ1-2; TRBD1 is a possible D gene (6 bases). The sequence derives from a woman younger than 45 in good health and CMV-seronegative. Sequencing used PBMCs. The chain's CDR3 is CASSIQTGYGYTF. CDR3 nucleotides: TGTGCCAGCAGTATTCAGACAGGCTATGGCTACACCTTC.